This TCR beta chain was sequenced for a study of cytotoxic CD8 clonotypes in ibrutinib-treated CLL. About the study: Across samples, productive templates numbered some 250,000 and productive rearrangements reached 75,000 to 100,000 on average.

Study results and caveats: Clonality (at baseline) was higher than in age-matched healthy donors and tracked circulating CD8+ T-cell counts. Sampling times (in sustained-remission versus progressing patients) were not the same.

This clone appeared a few times. Its antigen is unidentified. PBMCs were cryopreserved, and roughly 2.2 micrograms of genomic DNA from them went into TCR beta libraries. Here immunoSEQ multiplex PCR was the method, and the copy in TCRdb shows in-frame clones only, minus some. Of 9,500 to 14,000 clones in the sample, around 81% are singletons; the top ten hold 20% to 25%. Per the germline V gene, CDR1 is SNHLY and CDR2 is FYNNEI. The CDR3 contains 15 residues. Trimming at V came to 6 bases and at J to 0 bases, leaving 3 bases not matched to a gene. Sequences were derived from PBMCs, sampled at disease progression, from a patient treated with ibrutinib. The sequence came from a human donor with chronic lymphocytic leukemia. This rearrangement joins TRBV2 to TRBJ2-7; the match to TRBD2 covers 12 bases. The CDR3 DNA is TGTGCCAGCAGGAAGACTAGCGGGAGCTCCTACGAGCAGTACTTC. Amino acid sequence: CASRKTSGSSYEQYF.